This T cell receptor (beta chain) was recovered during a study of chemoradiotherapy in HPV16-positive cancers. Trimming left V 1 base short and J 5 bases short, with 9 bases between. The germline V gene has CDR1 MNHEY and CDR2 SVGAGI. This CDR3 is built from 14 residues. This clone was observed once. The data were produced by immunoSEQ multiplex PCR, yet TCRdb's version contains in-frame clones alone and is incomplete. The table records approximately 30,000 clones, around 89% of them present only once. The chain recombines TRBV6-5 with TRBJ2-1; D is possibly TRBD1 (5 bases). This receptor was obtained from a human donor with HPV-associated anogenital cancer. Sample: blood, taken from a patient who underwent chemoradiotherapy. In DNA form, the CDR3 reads TGTGCCAGCAGTTACTTGGCAGGGAACAATGAGCAGTTCTTC. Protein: CASSYLAGNNEQFF.